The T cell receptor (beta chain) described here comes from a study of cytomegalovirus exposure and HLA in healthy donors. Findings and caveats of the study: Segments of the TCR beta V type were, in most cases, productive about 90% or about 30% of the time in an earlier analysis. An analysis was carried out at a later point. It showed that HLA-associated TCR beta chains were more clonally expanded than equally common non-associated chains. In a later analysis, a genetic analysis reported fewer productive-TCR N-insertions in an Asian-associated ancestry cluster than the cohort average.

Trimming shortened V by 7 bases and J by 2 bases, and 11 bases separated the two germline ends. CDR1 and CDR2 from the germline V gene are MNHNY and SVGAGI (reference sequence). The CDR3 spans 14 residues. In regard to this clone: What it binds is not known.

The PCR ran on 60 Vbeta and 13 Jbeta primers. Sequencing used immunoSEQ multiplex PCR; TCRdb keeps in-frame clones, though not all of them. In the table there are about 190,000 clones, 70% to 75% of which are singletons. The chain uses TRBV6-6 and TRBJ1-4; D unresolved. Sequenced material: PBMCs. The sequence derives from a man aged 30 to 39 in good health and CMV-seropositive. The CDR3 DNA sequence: TGTGCCAGCAAGCTCCGGGTTACTAATGAAAAACTGTTTTTT. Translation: CASKLRVTNEKLFF.